The clone carrying this T cell receptor (beta chain) has at least ten counts. Its specificity is unknown. RNA transcripts served as template for amplifying TCR beta CDR3 sequences. HTBI primers primed a first-round RT-PCR, and a second-round multiplex PCR followed. MiXCR, run by TCRdb on the multiplex PCR reads, gives a single entry per CDR3 protein. This table holds 200,000 to 250,000 distinct CDR3 sequences, around 45% found once. The diagnosis combined clinical symptoms, thyroxine, TRAb, thyroid ultrasound and orbital computed tomography scans. It was from roughly 10 ml of fresh peripheral blood that the PBMCs came. This sample stems from a study of Graves' ophthalmopathy and Graves' hyperthyroidism. Study overall: Sampling took place at initial diagnosis, with peripheral blood obtained before any treatment.

Looked up from germline, CDR1 is SGHDN and CDR2 is FVKESK. V was cut by 0 bases and J by 4 bases, with 3 bases left in between. CDR3 length equals 13 residues. General study results and limits: Forecasting of ophthalmopathy progression by the model achieved less than 71% sensitivity and more than 72% specificity.

The receptor's source is an adult man with Graves' ophthalmopathy. The chain joins TRBV14 to TRBJ1-4; D is ambiguous. Sequenced sample: peripheral blood. The CDR3 is CASSQELNEKLFF. The CDR3 bases are TGTGCCAGCAGCCAAGAACTTAATGAAAAACTGTTTTTT.